The present entry profiles one TCR beta chain with its context. Its cognate antigen is unknown. The data belong to a study of cytomegalovirus exposure and HLA in healthy donors. Study-level results: First-cohort TCR clusters were later found to tend to co-occur in the 120 or so validation repertoires.

Some clones are missing from TCRdb's copy, which holds only in-frame ones; the method was immunoSEQ multiplex PCR. The sample holds about 200,000 clones, 84% seen once. The TCR sequence derives from a woman aged 30 to 39 in good health and CMV-seropositive. The sample was PBMCs.

CDR3 in amino acids: CASGTGDSPGNTIYF. In DNA, the CDR3 is TGTGCTAGTGGTACAGGGGATTCCCCTGGAAACACCATATATTTT. The gene calls are TRBV12-5 and TRBJ1-3; 7 nucleotides match TRBD1. J gave up 2 bases and V 5 bases, and 6 bases lay outside the gene matches. Germline assignment: CDR1 LGHNT and CDR2 FRNRAP. CDR3 length equals 15 residues. Looking up the rest from reference TRBV12-5 and TRBJ1-3 gives the full variable domain: DARVTQTPRHKVTEMGQEVTMRCQPILGHNTVFWYRQTMMQGLELLAYFRNRAPLDDSGMPKDRFSAEMPDATLATLKIQPSEPRDSAVYFCASGTGDSPGNTIYFGEGSWLTVV.